The subject of this entry is one T cell receptor (beta chain). Its antigen is unidentified. Method: immunoSEQ multiplex PCR; TCRdb's copy keeps in-frame clones and lacks some. The sample comprises 110,000 to 150,000 clones, 70% to 90% of which are singletons, and about 12% rests with the top ten. Time point of the sample: baseline pretreatment blood. The treatment is: 15 Gy SBRT to primary tumor, nephrectomy 4 weeks later. The patient's renal cell carcinoma had clear cell pathology. The data were taken from a study of radiation and T cells in renal cell carcinoma. Study in general: Nephrectomy followed 15 Gy stereotactic body radiation by 4 weeks.

General observations from the study: In blood, top tumor clones expanded by 2 weeks, shrinking by 4. Without pretreatment biopsies, baseline tumor clonotype presence was undetermined.

V lost 2 bases and J lost 4; bases outside the gene matches: 4. In germline, CDR1 is MNHEY, CDR2 SVGAGI. The CDR3 loop spans 16 amino acids. This TCR came from a woman in her forties or fifties with renal cell carcinoma. Sequencing was performed on blood, taken from a patient whose treatment included radiotherapy and nephrectomy. V and J are TRBV6-5 and TRBJ2-2; 10 bases fit TRBD1. This CDR3 reads CASSYRRTGGTGELFF. As DNA, the CDR3 is TGTGCCAGCAGTTACCGTAGGACAGGGGGCACCGGGGAGCTGTTTTTT.